This T cell receptor beta chain stems from a study of blood T cell repertoires in COVID-19. Participant ages covered about 18 to 100 years across about 25 US areas. Cohorts were assigned according to the clinical history that participants reported. As processed by the authors: For nucleated cells, counts were estimated from reference gene primer amplification. Method: immunoSEQ multiplex PCR; TCRdb's copy keeps in-frame clones and lacks some. The V and J calls and clone size are taken from that table; D and trimming were inferred from the DNA. The sample contains around 200,000 clones, 88% of which appear only once. This CDR3 region has 13 residues. The junction had 8 bases not matched to a gene; V was cut back by 4 bases and J by 14 bases. Germline loops: CDR1 SGHKS, CDR2 YYEKEE (reference sequence).

The V and J genes are TRBV5-5 and TRBJ2-1; TRBD1 agrees at 11 bases. The TCR sequence derives from a woman aged 25 to 39 who had recovered from COVID-19. The sequenced sample consisted of PBMCs or T cells enriched from blood (not recorded which). The CDR3, as DNA: TGTGCCAGCAGCCCGTTGGGGGACAGGGGGAAGTTCTTC. Protein product: CASSPLGDRGKFF.